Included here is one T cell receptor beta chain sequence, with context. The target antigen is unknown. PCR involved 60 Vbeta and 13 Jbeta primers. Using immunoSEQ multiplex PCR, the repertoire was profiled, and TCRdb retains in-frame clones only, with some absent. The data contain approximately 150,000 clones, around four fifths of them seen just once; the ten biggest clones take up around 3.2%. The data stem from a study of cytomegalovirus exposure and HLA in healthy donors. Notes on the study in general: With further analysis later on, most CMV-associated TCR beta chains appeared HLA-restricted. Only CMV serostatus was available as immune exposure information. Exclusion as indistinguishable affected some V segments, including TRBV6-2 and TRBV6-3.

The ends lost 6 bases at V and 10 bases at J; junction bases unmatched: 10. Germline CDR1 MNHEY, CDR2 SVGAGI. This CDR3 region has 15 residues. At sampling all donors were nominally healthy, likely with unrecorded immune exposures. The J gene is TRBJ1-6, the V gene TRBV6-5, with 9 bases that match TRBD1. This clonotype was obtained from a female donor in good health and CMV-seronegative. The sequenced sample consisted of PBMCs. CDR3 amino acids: CASRKQGALWSPLHF. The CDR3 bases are TGTGCCAGCAGAAAACAGGGGGCCCTATGGTCACCCCTCCACTTT.